The entry below describes one T cell receptor (beta chain). Antigen specificity is unknown. The data originate from a study of cytomegalovirus exposure and HLA in healthy donors. The study, taken as a whole, reports: Most TCR sequences showed up rarely, but some public TCRs showed up in many donors. Earlier analysis looked at TCR beta V segments, and most were productive about 90% or about 30% of the time.

The length of the CDR3 is 15 residues. Germline loops: CDR1 SGHTA, CDR2 FQGTGA. Germline trimming cut 5 bases from V and 7 bases from J; bases unmatched to any gene: 5. PCR was performed using 60 Vbeta and 13 Jbeta primers. Sequencing used immunoSEQ multiplex PCR; TCRdb keeps in-frame clones, though not all of them. The profile shows some 130,000 clones, roughly 8.8% of them singletons. The chain employs TRBV7-3 and TRBJ2-1, with 13 bases aligning to TRBD2. Sequencing was performed on PBMCs. The sequence was obtained from a woman aged 40 to 50 in good health and CMV-seropositive. As DNA, the CDR3 is TGTGCCAGCAGCCTACTAGCGGGGGGGCTAAATGAGCAGTTCTTC. It codes for CASSLLAGGLNEQFF.